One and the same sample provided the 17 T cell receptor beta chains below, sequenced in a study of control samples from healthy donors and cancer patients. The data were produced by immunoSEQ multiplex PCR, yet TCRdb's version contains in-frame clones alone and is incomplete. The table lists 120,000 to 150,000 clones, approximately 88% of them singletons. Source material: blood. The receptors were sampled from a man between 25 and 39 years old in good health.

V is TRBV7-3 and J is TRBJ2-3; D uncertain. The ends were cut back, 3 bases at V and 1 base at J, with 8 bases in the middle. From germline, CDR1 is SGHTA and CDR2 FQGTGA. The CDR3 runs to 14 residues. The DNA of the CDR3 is TGTGCCAGCAGCTTGGTTGCAGGCACAGATACGCAGTATTTT. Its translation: CASSLVAGTDTQYF. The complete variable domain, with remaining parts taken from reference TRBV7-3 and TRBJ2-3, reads GAGVSQTPSNKVTEKGKYVELRCDPISGHTALYWYRQSLGQGPEFLIYFQGTGAADDSGLPNDRFFAVRPEGSVSTLKIQRTERGDSAVYLCASSLVAGTDTQYFGPGTRLTVL.

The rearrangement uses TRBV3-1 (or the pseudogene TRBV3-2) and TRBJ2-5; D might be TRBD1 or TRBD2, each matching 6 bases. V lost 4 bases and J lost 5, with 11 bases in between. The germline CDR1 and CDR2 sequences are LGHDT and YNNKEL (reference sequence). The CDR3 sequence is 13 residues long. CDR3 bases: TGTGCCAGCAGCCCTACAGGGAGGGAGACCCAGTACTTC. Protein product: CASSPTGRETQYF.

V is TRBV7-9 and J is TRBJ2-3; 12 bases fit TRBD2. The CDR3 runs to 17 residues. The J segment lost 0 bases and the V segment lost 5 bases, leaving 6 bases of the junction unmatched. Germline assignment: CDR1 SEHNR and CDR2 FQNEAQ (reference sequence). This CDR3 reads CASSRWTSGTSTDTQYF. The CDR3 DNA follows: TGTGCCAGCAGCCGATGGACTAGCGGGACTAGCACAGATACGCAGTATTTT.

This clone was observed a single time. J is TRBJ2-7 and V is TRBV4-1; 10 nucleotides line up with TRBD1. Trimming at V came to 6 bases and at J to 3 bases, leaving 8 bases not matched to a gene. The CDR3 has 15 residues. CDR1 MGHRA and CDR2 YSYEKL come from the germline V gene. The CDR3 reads CASSHTGTGVYEQYF. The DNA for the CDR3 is TGCGCCAGCAGTCATACCGGGACAGGGGTCTACGAGCAGTACTTC.

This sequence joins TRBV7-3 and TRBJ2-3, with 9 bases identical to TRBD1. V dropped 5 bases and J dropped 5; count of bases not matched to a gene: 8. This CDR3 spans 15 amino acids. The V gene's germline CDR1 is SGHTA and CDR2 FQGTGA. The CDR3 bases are TGTGCCAGCAGCGCAGACAGGGGGATGGGAGATACGCAGTATTTT. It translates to CASSADRGMGDTQYF.

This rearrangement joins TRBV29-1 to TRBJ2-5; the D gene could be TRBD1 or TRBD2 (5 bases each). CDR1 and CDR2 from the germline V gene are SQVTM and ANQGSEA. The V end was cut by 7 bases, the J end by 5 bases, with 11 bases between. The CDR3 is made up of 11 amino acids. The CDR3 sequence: CSGGEGETQYF. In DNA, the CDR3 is TGCAGCGGTGGCGAGGGGGAGACCCAGTACTTC.

The CDR3 DNA reads as TGTGCCAGCAGCTCGGGGGGGACCCCCTACGAGCAGTACTTC. The encoded protein is CASSSGGTPYEQYF. The J gene is TRBJ2-7, the V gene TRBV5-4; TRBD2 aligns across 8 bases. The CDR3 is 14 residues long. Germline CDR1 and CDR2: SGHNT and YYREEE (reference sequence). The junction had 4 bases not matched to a gene; V was cut back by 3 bases and J by 2 bases.

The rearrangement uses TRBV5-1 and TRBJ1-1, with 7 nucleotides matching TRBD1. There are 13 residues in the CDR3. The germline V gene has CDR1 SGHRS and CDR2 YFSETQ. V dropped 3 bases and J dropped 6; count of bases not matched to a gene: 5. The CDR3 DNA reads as TGCGCCAGCAGCTACGGACAGGTCGCTGAAGCTTTCTTT. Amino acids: CASSYGQVAEAFF.

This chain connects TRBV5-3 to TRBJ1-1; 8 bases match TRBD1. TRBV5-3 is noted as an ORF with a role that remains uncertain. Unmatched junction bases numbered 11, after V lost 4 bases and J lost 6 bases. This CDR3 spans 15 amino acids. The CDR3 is CARSPLTGAQAEAFF. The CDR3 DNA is TGTGCCAGAAGCCCTTTGACAGGGGCACAGGCTGAAGCTTTCTTT.

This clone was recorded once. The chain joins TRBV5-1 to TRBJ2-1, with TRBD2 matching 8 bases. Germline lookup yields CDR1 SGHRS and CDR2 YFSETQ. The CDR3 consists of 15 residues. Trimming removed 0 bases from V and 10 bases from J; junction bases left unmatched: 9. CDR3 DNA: TGCGCCAGCAGCTTGGGGTCGGGAGGGCCGTGGGAGCAGTTCTTC. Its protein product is CASSLGSGGPWEQFF.

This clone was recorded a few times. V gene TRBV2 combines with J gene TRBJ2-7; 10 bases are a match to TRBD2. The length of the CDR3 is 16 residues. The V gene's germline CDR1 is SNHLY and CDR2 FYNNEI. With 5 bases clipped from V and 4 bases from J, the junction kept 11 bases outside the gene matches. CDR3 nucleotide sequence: TGTGCCAGCAGTACCGGACTAGCGGCCCTAAGGTACGAGCAGTACTTC. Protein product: CASSTGLAALRYEQYF.

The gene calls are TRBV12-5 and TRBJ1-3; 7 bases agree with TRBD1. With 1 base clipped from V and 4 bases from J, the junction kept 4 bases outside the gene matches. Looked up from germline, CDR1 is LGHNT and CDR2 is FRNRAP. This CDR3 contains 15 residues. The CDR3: CASGLATGTGNTIYF. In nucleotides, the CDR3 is TGTGCTAGTGGTTTGGCGACAGGGACCGGAAACACCATATATTTT.

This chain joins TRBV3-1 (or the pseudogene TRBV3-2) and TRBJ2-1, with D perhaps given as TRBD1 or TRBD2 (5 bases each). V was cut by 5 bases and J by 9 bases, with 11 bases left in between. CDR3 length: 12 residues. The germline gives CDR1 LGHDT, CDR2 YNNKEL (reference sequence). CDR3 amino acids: CASSFGAGEQFF. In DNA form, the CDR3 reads TGTGCCAGCAGCTTCGGGGCCGGTGAGCAGTTCTTC.

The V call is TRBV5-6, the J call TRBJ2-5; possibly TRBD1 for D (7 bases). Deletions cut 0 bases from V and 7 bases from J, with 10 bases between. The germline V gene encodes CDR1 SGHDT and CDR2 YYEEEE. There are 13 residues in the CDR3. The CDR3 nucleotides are TGTGCCAGCAGCTTGGGACAGGGAGGGACCCAGTACTTC. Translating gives CASSLGQGGTQYF.

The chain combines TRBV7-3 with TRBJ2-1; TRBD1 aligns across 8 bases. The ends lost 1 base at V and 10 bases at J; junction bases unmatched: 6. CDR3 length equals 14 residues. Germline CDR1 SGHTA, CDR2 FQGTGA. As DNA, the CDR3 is TGTGCCAGCAGCTTAATGTCAGGGGGCTCGGAGCAGTTCTTC. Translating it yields CASSLMSGGSEQFF.

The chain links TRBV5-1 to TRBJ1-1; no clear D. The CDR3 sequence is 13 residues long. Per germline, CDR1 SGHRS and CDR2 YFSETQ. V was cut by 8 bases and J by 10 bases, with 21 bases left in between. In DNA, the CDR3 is TGCGCCAGGATATTCGGGGAATGGATGTCAGCTTTCTTT. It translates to CARIFGEWMSAFF.

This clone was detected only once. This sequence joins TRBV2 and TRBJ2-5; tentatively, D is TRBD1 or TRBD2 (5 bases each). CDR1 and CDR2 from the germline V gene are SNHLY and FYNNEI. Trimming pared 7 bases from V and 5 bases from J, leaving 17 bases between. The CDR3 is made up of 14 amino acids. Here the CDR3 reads CASTGTVDGETQYF. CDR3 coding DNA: TGTGCCAGCACCGGGACCGTGGATGGTGAGACCCAGTACTTC.